The entry that follows covers one T cell receptor beta chain sequence. Its antigen remains unknown. RNA, at about 0.45 to 1 ug, was reverse transcribed with random hexamers. TCRdb used MiXCR to reprocess the immunoSEQ multiplex PCR reads, holding one entry per CDR3 protein. The sample holds about 150,000 distinct CDR3 sequences, around 95% seen once. This sample was taken from a study of CD8 T cells in Susac syndrome. Study background: Sequenced Susac syndrome patients included roughly six with active disease and under ten who were in remission. Study-wide results and limits: The study acknowledged a relatively small number of individuals in its TCR sequencing and HLA analysis.

CDR3 length: 10 amino acids. With 5 bases removed from V and 13 bases from J, the gap between germline ends came to 8 bases. Germline values: CDR1 SEHNR, CDR2 FQNEAQ (reference sequence). The rearrangement joins TRBV7-9 to TRBJ1-4; possible D gene TRBD1, 5 bases. The sequenced sample was CD4+ T cells from PBMCs. This receptor was identified in a human donor with Susac syndrome. Here the CDR3 reads CASSPTGLFF. The CDR3 nucleotides are TGTGCCAGCAGCCCAACAGGACTGTTTTTT. Filled out from reference TRBV7-9 and TRBJ1-4, the complete variable domain reads DTGVSQNPRHKITKRGQNVTFRCDPISEHNRLYWYRQTLGQGPEFLTYFQNEAQLEKSRLLSDRFSAERPKGSFSTLEIQRTEQGDSAMYLCASSPTGLFFGSGTQLSVL.